What follows are 6 T cell receptor beta chains derived from one specimen sequenced in a study of lymphopenia after photon versus proton radiotherapy. The assay was immunoSEQ multiplex PCR, and TCRdb's table has in-frame clones only and misses some. The sample lists roughly 150,000 clones, approximately 91% occurring once. This specimen consisted of peripheral blood, obtained from a patient treated with photon-based radiotherapy. The receptors were sampled from a man aged 45-65 years with gastric cancer.

In its sample, this clone was seen a few times. The rearrangement joins TRBV2 to TRBJ1-2; D unresolved. The V gene lost 2 bases and the J gene lost 1 base, with 5 bases spanning the gap. CDR3 size: 13 residues. Germline CDR1 SNHLY, CDR2 FYNNEI. The CDR3 protein is CASSERINYGYTF. The CDR3 DNA reads TGTGCCAGCAGTGAACGGATTAACTATGGCTACACCTTC.

This rearrangement joins TRBV6-6 to TRBJ2-7, with TRBD2 matching over 10 bases. This CDR3 has 15 residues. The ends lost 5 bases at V and 6 bases at J; junction bases unmatched: 10. Germline V CDR1 and CDR2: MNHNY, SVGAGI (reference sequence). CDR3 sequence reads: CASSDHPGLASEQYF. The CDR3 nucleotides read TGTGCCAGCAGTGATCATCCGGGACTAGCGAGCGAGCAGTACTTC.

The rearrangement links TRBV18 to TRBJ2-5; 11 nucleotides line up with TRBD1. The CDR3 covers 15 residues. The V and J ends lost 1 base and 5 bases, in that order; junction bases with no gene match: 3. Germline loops: CDR1 KGHSH, CDR2 LQKENI. The CDR3 loop is CASSPRTGGEETQYF. In nucleotides, the CDR3 is TGTGCCAGCTCACCACGGACAGGGGGCGAGGAGACCCAGTACTTC.

The J gene is TRBJ1-1, the V gene TRBV7-9; possible D gene TRBD1, 6 bases. CDR1 and CDR2 (germline): SEHNR, FQNEAQ (reference sequence). This CDR3 has 17 residues. The V gene lost 5 bases and the J gene lost 1 base, with 20 bases spanning the gap. CDR3 coding DNA: TGTGCCAGCAGCCCAAGCGGTGGAGGGACAAAGAACACTGAAGCTTTCTTT. Protein sequence: CASSPSGGGTKNTEAFF.

The V gene is TRBV7-9, the J gene TRBJ2-3; 9 nucleotides align to TRBD2. Germline loops: CDR1 SEHNR, CDR2 FQNEAQ (reference sequence). The CDR3 has 16 amino acids. After removal of 2 bases from V and 2 bases from J, the junction contained 5 bases not matched to a gene. CDR3 protein: CASSLYLAGFTDTQYF. CDR3 in DNA: TGTGCCAGCAGCTTATATCTAGCGGGATTCACAGATACGCAGTATTTT. The variable domain in full, with the rest retrieved from reference TRBV7-9 and TRBJ2-3, is DTGVSQNPRHKITKRGQNVTFRCDPISEHNRLYWYRQTLGQGPEFLTYFQNEAQLEKSRLLSDRFSAERPKGSFSTLEIQRTEQGDSAMYLCASSLYLAGFTDTQYFGPGTRLTVL.

V gene TRBV19 combines with J gene TRBJ1-4, with 11 positions matching TRBD1. This CDR3 is built from 15 residues. Unmatched junction bases numbered 7, after V lost 3 bases and J lost 10 bases. Germline V lookup: CDR1 LNHDA, CDR2 SQIVND (reference sequence). As DNA, the CDR3 is TGTGCCAGTAGTATCTCTCCCGGGACAGGGGGAAAACTGTTTTTT. Encoded protein: CASSISPGTGGKLFF.